The 28 T cell receptor beta chains presented below share a single source sample, sequenced in a study of cytotoxic CD8 clonotypes in ibrutinib-treated CLL. Sequencing was performed with immunoSEQ multiplex PCR; in TCRdb, only in-frame clones are kept and a portion is missing. Found here are hundreds of thousands of clones, 70% to 75% of them singletons; the top ten hold roughly 5.8%. The source was PBMCs, collected after 12 months of ibrutinib treatment. The receptors derive from a human donor with chronic lymphocytic leukemia.

The chain carries TRBV6-6 and TRBJ1-2, with D maybe TRBD1 (6 bases). CDR1 and CDR2 (germline): MNHNY, SVGAGI (reference sequence). Trimming shortened V by 6 bases and J by 2 bases, and 10 bases separated the two germline ends. The CDR3 length is 13 residues. CDR3 amino acids: CASSHGQNYGYTF. CDR3 coding DNA: TGTGCCAGCAGCCATGGACAGAACTATGGCTACACCTTC.

This clone turned up a few times. The chain employs TRBV5-1 and TRBJ2-3; D possibly uses TRBD1 or TRBD2 (6 bases each). The CDR3 loop spans 14 amino acids. The V end was cut by 4 bases, the J end by 6 bases, with 15 bases between. CDR1 is SGHRS and CDR2 is YFSETQ in the germline V gene. The CDR3 bases are TGCGCCAGCAGCCTACCGGGGGCTAGGGATACGCAGTATTTT. Translation: CASSLPGARDTQYF.

The CDR3 region has the DNA TGTGCCAGCAGCCAAGTGGAGGAGCAAGAGACCCAGTACTTC. Encoded protein: CASSQVEEQETQYF. The chain combines TRBV4-2 with TRBJ2-5; D is perhaps TRBD2 (5 bases). CDR3 length: 14 amino acids. Germline assignment: CDR1 LGHNA and CDR2 YNFKEQ. V dropped 1 base and J dropped 2 bases, with 8 bases sitting between them.

The CDR3 DNA sequence: TGTGCCAGCAGCTTATCAGGGGCTGGGGCCAACGTCCTGACTTTC. It yields the protein CASSLSGAGANVLTF. This chain joins TRBV7-2 and TRBJ2-6; possible D gene TRBD1, 6 bases. Trimming took 2 bases from V and 2 from J, leaving 7 bases between them. CDR1 is SGHTA, CDR2 FQGNSA, per germline. This CDR3 region has 15 residues.

CDR3 in amino acids: CASSGAGAFYEQYF. The DNA for the CDR3 is TGTGCCAGCAGTGGGGCAGGGGCCTTTTACGAGCAGTACTTC. V and J are TRBV2 and TRBJ2-7; D is perhaps TRBD1 (6 bases). Germline CDR1 SNHLY, CDR2 FYNNEI. V was trimmed by 4 bases and J by 4 bases, leaving 14 bases between them. The length of the CDR3 is 14 residues.

This chain joins TRBV30 and TRBJ1-6, with D uncertain. The V and J ends lost 1 base and 7 bases respectively, with 8 bases between them. CDR1 is GTSNPN, CDR2 SVGIG, per germline (reference sequence). CDR3 length: 13 amino acids. CDR3 in amino acids: CAWSEWGNSPLHF. In DNA form, the CDR3 reads TGTGCCTGGAGTGAATGGGGAAATTCACCCCTCCACTTT.

This clone was counted once. The chain's CDR3 is CASSNRGRGEKLFF. The CDR3 bases are TGTGCCAGCAGCAACAGGGGGCGGGGGGAAAAACTGTTTTTT. This chain connects TRBV7-8 to TRBJ1-4, with 9 bases lining up with TRBD1. This CDR3 has 14 residues. V lost 5 bases and J lost 8; bases outside the gene matches: 6. From germline, CDR1 is SGHVS and CDR2 FQNEAQ.

This rearrangement joins TRBV2 to TRBJ1-5, with D perhaps matching TRBD1 (5 bases). This CDR3 is 13 amino acids long. Germline V gene data show CDR1 as SNHLY and CDR2 as FYNNEI. Trimming left V 7 bases short and J 4 bases short, with 11 bases between. The CDR3 DNA follows: TGTGCCAGCACTTTGACAGTAAATCAGCCCCAGCATTTT. This translates into CASTLTVNQPQHF.

The J gene is TRBJ2-5, the V gene TRBV7-9; the D is unclear. CDR1 is SEHNR, CDR2 FQNEAQ, per germline (reference sequence). V lost 4 bases, J lost 5 bases, and 20 bases lay in between. CDR3 length: 16 amino acids. CDR3 sequence: CASSSQGSRAKETQYF. CDR3 DNA: TGTGCCAGCAGCTCCCAAGGGTCCCGGGCGAAGGAGACCCAGTACTTC.

This chain joins TRBV2 and TRBJ1-1; D gene unclear. CDR1 and CDR2 from the germline V gene are SNHLY and FYNNEI. This CDR3 has 12 amino acids. V lost 7 bases and J lost 5, with 11 bases in between. In nucleotides, the CDR3 is TGTGCCAGCAACCACGAGTGGACTGAAGCTTTCTTT. Translation gives CASNHEWTEAFF.

The chain combines TRBV15 with TRBJ2-5; perhaps TRBD2 as D (5 bases). V dropped 0 bases and J dropped 5 bases, with 16 bases sitting between them. Germline V CDR1 and CDR2: LNHNV, YYDKDF (reference sequence). This CDR3 has 16 amino acids. CDR3 sequence: CATSREGYAGLETQYF. The CDR3 nucleotides read TGTGCCACCAGCAGAGAAGGCTACGCGGGTCTGGAGACCCAGTACTTC. The variable domain in full, completed from reference TRBV15 and TRBJ2-5, reads DAMVIQNPRYQVTQFGKPVTLSCSQTLNHNVMYWYQQKSSQAPKLLFHYYDKDFNNEADTPDNFQSRRPNTSFCFLDIRSPGLGDTAMYLCATSREGYAGLETQYFGPGTRLLVL.

This clone was picked up one time. The V gene is TRBV28, the J gene TRBJ1-2, with unresolved D. Trimming pared 3 bases from V and 0 bases from J, leaving 11 bases between. The CDR3 loop spans 15 amino acids. Germline assignment: CDR1 MDHEN and CDR2 SYDVKM. CDR3 DNA: TGTGCCAGCAGTTTTTTGGGTGAATCTAACTATGGCTACACCTTC. Protein: CASSFLGESNYGYTF.

This chain links TRBV7-3 with TRBJ2-3; the D is unclear. CDR1 is SGHTA and CDR2 is FQGTGA in the germline V gene. The CDR3 runs 15 residues. Deletions cut 5 bases from V and 0 bases from J, with 12 bases between. This CDR3 is CASSRGGVSTDTQYF. The CDR3 bases are TGTGCCAGCAGCCGTGGTGGGGTAAGCACAGATACGCAGTATTTT. The full variable domain, its missing parts supplied by reference TRBV7-3 and TRBJ2-3, is GAGVSQTPSNKVTEKGKYVELRCDPISGHTALYWYRQSLGQGPEFLIYFQGTGAADDSGLPNDRFFAVRPEGSVSTLKIQRTERGDSAVYLCASSRGGVSTDTQYFGPGTRLTVL.

The chain recombines TRBV5-6 with TRBJ1-2, with 8 bases aligning to TRBD1. This CDR3 region has 11 residues. Germline V gene lookup returns CDR1 SGHDT and CDR2 YYEEEE. V dropped 7 bases and J dropped 7; count of bases not matched to a gene: 3. As DNA, the CDR3 is TGTGCCAGCGGCAGGGGGCCTGGCTACACCTTC. Amino acids: CASGRGPGYTF. Full variable domain (outside the CDR3, taken from reference TRBV5-6 and TRBJ1-2): DAGVTQSPTHLIKTRGQQVTLRCSPKSGHDTVSWYQQALGQGPQFIFQYYEEEERQRGNFPDRFSGHQFPNYSSELNVNALLLGDSALYLCASGRGPGYTFGSGTRLTVV.

The chain joins TRBV29-1 to TRBJ2-7; 7 bases align to TRBD1. J gave up 5 bases and V 6 bases, and 16 bases lay outside the gene matches. Germline loops: CDR1 SQVTM, CDR2 ANQGSEA. The CDR3 has 15 residues. The CDR3 is CSVDAGTALRNEQYF. The DNA for the CDR3 is TGCAGCGTGGACGCCGGGACAGCACTACGCAACGAGCAGTACTTC.

The genes are TRBV4-3 and TRBJ2-7; D possibly matches TRBD1 or TRBD2 (5 bases each). The V and J ends lost 1 base and 0 bases respectively, with 13 bases between them. The CDR3 is 16 amino acids. Germline-derived CDR1 and CDR2 are LGHNA and YSLEER. DNA for the CDR3: TGCGCCAGCAGCCAAGCGGGGCCAGCGGCCTCCTACGAGCAGTACTTC. Translation: CASSQAGPAASYEQYF.

This chain links TRBV28 with TRBJ2-7; 13 bases align to TRBD2. In germline, CDR1 is MDHEN, CDR2 SYDVKM. Trimming took 8 bases from V and 0 from J; bases not matched to a gene: 7. The CDR3 runs to 16 residues. The CDR3 nucleotides read TGTGCCAGCTGGGGACTAGCGGGGCGGAGCTCCTACGAGCAGTACTTC. Its protein is CASWGLAGRSSYEQYF.

The rearrangement links TRBV4-1 to TRBJ1-4; D call uncertain. Germline loops: CDR1 MGHRA, CDR2 YSYEKL. V lost 0 bases, J lost 7 bases, and 15 bases lay in between. The CDR3 extends over 16 amino acids. The CDR3 loop reads CASSQDSTRGGEKLFF. CDR3 nucleotides: TGCGCCAGCAGCCAAGATTCTACCAGAGGTGGTGAAAAACTGTTTTTT.

This clone was counted between two and nine times. The chain joins TRBV29-1 to TRBJ1-1; D unclear. Trimming pared 4 bases from V and 13 bases from J, leaving 16 bases between. The CDR3 covers 11 residues. Germline V lookup: CDR1 SQVTM, CDR2 ANQGSEA. This CDR3 reads CSVVLWEIGFF. CDR3 nucleotide sequence: TGCAGCGTTGTTTTGTGGGAAATAGGTTTCTTT.

Only one count was recorded for this clone. The chain is built from TRBV4-1 and TRBJ1-2; D remains ambiguous. With 0 bases removed from V and 0 bases from J, the gap between germline ends came to 11 bases. CDR3 size: 16 residues. Germline V gives CDR1 MGHRA, CDR2 YSYEKL. In DNA, the CDR3 is TGCGCCAGCAGCCAAGATATCTGGGGTACTAACTATGGCTACACCTTC. It yields the protein CASSQDIWGTNYGYTF.

The count of this clone is one. The chain recombines TRBV30 with TRBJ2-7; the D is unclear. Per the germline V gene, CDR1 is GTSNPN and CDR2 is SVGIG (reference sequence). This CDR3 has 11 residues. V lost 2 bases and J 1 base, leaving 3 bases between the germline ends. Here the CDR3 reads CAWSRSYEQYF. In DNA form, the CDR3 reads TGTGCCTGGAGTAGGTCCTACGAGCAGTACTTC.

The chain has TRBV19 and TRBJ2-3; D remains unclear. V lost 5 bases and J 6 bases, leaving 6 bases between the germline ends. The CDR3 length is 11 residues. Germline V lookup: CDR1 LNHDA, CDR2 SQIVND (reference sequence). CDR3 nucleotides: TGTGCCAGTAGTCTGGCGGATACGCAGTATTTT. Amino acid sequence: CASSLADTQYF.

The chain employs TRBV7-9 and TRBJ1-1; D is possibly TRBD1 (6 bases). With 5 bases removed from V and 0 bases from J, the gap between germline ends came to 13 bases. The CDR3 contains 15 residues. The V gene's germline CDR1 is SEHNR and CDR2 FQNEAQ (reference sequence). The CDR3 sequence: CASSDGGRLNTEAFF. CDR3 DNA: TGTGCCAGCAGCGATGGGGGCAGACTGAACACTGAAGCTTTCTTT. Together with reference TRBV7-9 and TRBJ1-1, the CDR3 gives the full variable domain: DTGVSQNPRHKITKRGQNVTFRCDPISEHNRLYWYRQTLGQGPEFLTYFQNEAQLEKSRLLSDRFSAERPKGSFSTLEIQRTEQGDSAMYLCASSDGGRLNTEAFFGQGTRLTVV.

The chain couples TRBV15 to TRBJ1-2; 8 bases map to TRBD1. Losses at the gene ends were 3 bases for V and 5 bases for J; bases not matched to a gene: 8. CDR3 size: 15 residues. Germline-derived CDR1 and CDR2 are LNHNV and YYDKDF (reference sequence). The CDR3 DNA reads as TGTGCCACCAGCAGCGGCCGGACAGGGTGGTATGGCTACACCTTC. Protein product: CATSSGRTGWYGYTF. Variable domain in full (rest from reference TRBV15 and TRBJ1-2): DAMVIQNPRYQVTQFGKPVTLSCSQTLNHNVMYWYQQKSSQAPKLLFHYYDKDFNNEADTPDNFQSRRPNTSFCFLDIRSPGLGDTAMYLCATSSGRTGWYGYTFGSGTRLTVV.

The chain is built from TRBV18 and TRBJ2-2, with D unclear. This CDR3 region has 12 residues. Germline lookup yields CDR1 KGHSH and CDR2 LQKENI. The germline V and J ends were trimmed by 3 bases and 5 bases, with 4 bases remaining between them. As DNA, the CDR3 is TGTGCCAGCTCACCTGGGACCGGGGAGCTGTTTTTT. This codes for CASSPGTGELFF.

The chain joins TRBV4-1 to TRBJ2-5; unclear D gene. Germline assignment: CDR1 MGHRA and CDR2 YSYEKL. V lost 4 bases to trimming and J lost 5 bases, with 17 bases between them. There are 15 residues in the CDR3. Here the CDR3 reads CASSPRYGSEETQYF. The CDR3 nucleotides are TGCGCCAGCAGCCCCCGTTACGGGTCGGAGGAGACCCAGTACTTC.

This clone was detected a few times. The rearrangement joins TRBV5-1 to TRBJ2-1, with 9 bases aligning to TRBD2. The CDR3 length is 15 residues. With V trimmed by 4 bases and J by 3 bases, 5 bases remained unmatched. CDR1 and CDR2 from the germline V gene are SGHRS and YFSETQ. In DNA, the CDR3 is TGCGCCAGCAGCCTTGCGGGAGGGGTCTACAATGAGCAGTTCTTC. Amino acid sequence: CASSLAGGVYNEQFF.

This sequence joins TRBV30 and TRBJ1-2; weak D call: TRBD1 (5 bases). Trimming took off 1 base at V and 8 bases at J, with 14 bases between the two ends. Germline assignment: CDR1 GTSNPN and CDR2 SVGIG (reference sequence). This CDR3 contains 13 residues. The CDR3 is CAWSAQGLDGYTF. The CDR3 nucleotides read TGTGCCTGGAGTGCTCAGGGTCTCGACGGCTACACCTTC.